Each of the 21 T cell receptor beta chains below was sequenced from the same sample in a study of cytomegalovirus exposure and HLA in healthy donors. The table came from immunoSEQ multiplex PCR; TCRdb's copy has only in-frame clones and leaves some out. The sample contains 150,000 to 180,000 clones, around nine tenths of which appear only once. Sequencing input: PBMCs. The receptor set was obtained from a man aged 18 to 35 in good health and CMV-seropositive.

This sequence joins TRBV21-1 and TRBJ2-1; the table names TRBD1, a call not compared with the DNA. TRBV21-1 is reported as a pseudogene. This CDR3 has 13 amino acids. The CDR3 bases are TGTGCCAGCAACGCTCAGGGGGCTTATGAGCAGTTCTTC. Its translation is CASNAQGAYEQFF.

CDR3 coding DNA: TGTGCCAGCAGTTTATTAGGGGCAGCCAGAAAAGGCTACGAGCAGTACTTC. Residues: CASSLLGAARKGYEQYF. This chain joins TRBV27 and TRBJ2-7, with D possibly being TRBD1 (5 bases). V was trimmed by 1 base and J by 3 bases, leaving 19 bases between them. Germline V CDR1 and CDR2: MNHEY, SMNVEV (reference sequence). This CDR3 region has 17 residues.

The chain joins TRBV15 to TRBJ2-7; 9 bases fit TRBD2. CDR3 size: 14 residues. The V segment lost 5 bases and the J segment 1 base; nucleotides outside the gene matches: 3. CDR1 is LNHNV and CDR2 is YYDKDF in the germline V gene (reference sequence). CDR3 coding DNA: TGTGCCACCAGCTTCCTAGCGGGGTCCTACGAGCAGTACTTC. Encoded protein: CATSFLAGSYEQYF.

The chain links TRBV7-9 to TRBJ2-7; 10 nucleotides match TRBD2. V lost 5 bases to trimming and J lost 4 bases; unmatched junction nucleotides: 8. CDR1 is SEHNR and CDR2 is FQNEAQ in the germline V gene (reference sequence). This CDR3 has 15 amino acids. Here the CDR3 reads CASSPGTSVRYEQYF. Written as DNA, the CDR3 is TGTGCCAGCAGCCCTGGGACTAGCGTTCGATACGAGCAGTACTTC.

The chain joins TRBV6-4 to TRBJ2-2; possibly TRBD2 for D (5 bases). V lost 4 bases and J 1 base, leaving 10 bases between the germline ends. The germline CDR1 and CDR2 sequences are MRHNA and SNTAGT. CDR3 length: 15 residues. CDR3 protein: CASSGGGGNTGELFF. The CDR3 DNA is TGTGCCAGCAGTGGCGGAGGTGGGAACACCGGGGAGCTGTTTTTT.

This clone was counted once. The V and J genes are TRBV5-1 and TRBJ1-3; TRBD1 agrees at 9 bases. In germline, CDR1 is SGHRS, CDR2 YFSETQ. V was pared by 2 bases and J by 2 bases, with 8 bases of the junction left unmatched. The CDR3 runs to 17 residues. The CDR3 reads CASSLNPQGAAGNTIYF. CDR3 nucleotides: TGCGCCAGCAGCTTAAACCCACAGGGGGCGGCTGGAAACACCATATATTTT.

The chain has TRBV9 and TRBJ2-1; tentatively, D is TRBD2 (5 bases). CDR1 is SGDLS and CDR2 is YYNGEE in the germline V gene. This CDR3 comprises 16 residues. V was clipped by 0 bases and J by 4 bases, with 14 bases between them. CDR3 residues: CASSVEGQRTYNEQFF. In DNA, the CDR3 is TGTGCCAGCAGCGTAGAAGGGCAGCGGACTTACAATGAGCAGTTCTTC.

The chain is built from TRBV15 and TRBJ2-7, with a weak D call TRBD2 (5 bases). V was shortened by 6 bases and J by 3 bases, with 12 bases between the two germline ends. Germline V gene sequence: CDR1 LNHNV, CDR2 YYDKDF (reference sequence). The CDR3 loop spans 13 amino acids. The CDR3 sequence: CATSAGINYEQYF. CDR3 DNA: TGTGCCACCAGTGCCGGGATCAACTACGAGCAGTACTTC.

The chain has TRBV6-5 and TRBJ2-7; 9 bases map to TRBD1. This CDR3 region has 15 residues. Germline CDR1 and CDR2: MNHEY and SVGAGI. The V segment lost 3 bases and the J segment 6 bases; nucleotides outside the gene matches: 9. The CDR3 sequence: CASSYSPDRGGEQYF. CDR3 sequence (DNA): TGTGCCAGCAGTTATTCCCCGGACAGGGGTGGCGAGCAGTACTTC.

This rearrangement joins TRBV5-1 to TRBJ2-5; D might be TRBD1 (5 bases). The V end lost 2 bases, the J end lost 5 bases, and 13 bases lay between the germline ends. CDR1 and CDR2 from the germline V gene are SGHRS and YFSETQ. The CDR3 covers 14 residues. The CDR3 is CASSFQGHGETQYF. CDR3 sequence (DNA): TGCGCCAGCAGCTTCCAGGGCCACGGCGAGACCCAGTACTTC.

The CDR3 DNA reads TGCGCCAGCAGCCAAGATCTAGCGGGGGGGCCTAAAGATACGCAGTATTTT. Its translation: CASSQDLAGGPKDTQYF. The chain links TRBV4-3 to TRBJ2-3; 12 positions agree with TRBD2. The V gene end was trimmed by 0 bases and the J gene end by 5 bases; junction bases not matched to a gene: 6. The CDR3 is made up of 17 amino acids. Germline-derived CDR1 and CDR2 are LGHNA and YSLEER.

The V and J genes are TRBV5-1 and TRBJ1-2, with 8 bases fitting TRBD1. Trimming removed 3 bases from V and 7 bases from J; junction bases left unmatched: 11. From germline, CDR1 is SGHRS and CDR2 YFSETQ. The CDR3 is 15 amino acids. The CDR3 DNA is TGCGCCAGCAGCTACGGAGGGACAGGAGACATTGGCTACACCTTC. This sequence encodes CASSYGGTGDIGYTF.

This chain uses TRBV6-6 with TRBJ2-7; weak D call: TRBD2 (6 bases). V shed 7 bases and J shed 5 bases, with 21 bases lying between them. Germline loops: CDR1 MNHNY, CDR2 SVGAGI (reference sequence). The CDR3 is 15 residues long. The CDR3: CASTKRLEPPHEQYF. In nucleotides, the CDR3 is TGTGCCAGCACCAAACGACTAGAGCCGCCCCACGAGCAGTACTTC.

The count of this clone is one. V gene TRBV6-6 combines with J gene TRBJ2-3; TRBD2 matches 13 bases. The CDR3 loop spans 16 amino acids. From germline, CDR1 is MNHNY and CDR2 SVGAGI (reference sequence). J gave up 6 bases and V 6 bases, and 9 bases lay outside the gene matches. This CDR3 reads CASRGLAGADRDTQYF. The CDR3 DNA reads as TGTGCCAGCAGAGGACTAGCGGGGGCCGATAGGGATACGCAGTATTTT.

The chain employs TRBV19 and TRBJ1-1; 7 nucleotides agree with TRBD1. The J segment lost 1 base and the V segment lost 7 bases, leaving 6 bases of the junction unmatched. This CDR3 comprises 14 residues. Germline CDR1 reads LNHDA; CDR2 reads SQIVND (reference sequence). The CDR3 DNA reads TGTGCCAGTAATGCGGGACAGAGGAACACTGAAGCTTTCTTT. Its translation is CASNAGQRNTEAFF.

This chain uses TRBV6-4 with TRBJ1-2; D gene ambiguous. Germline V gives CDR1 MRHNA, CDR2 SNTAGT. The CDR3 contains 14 residues. V shed 6 bases and J shed 5 bases, with 16 bases lying between them. The CDR3 nucleotides read TGTGCCAGCAGGGAACCAACAGTTAAGTATGGCTACACCTTC. Residues: CASREPTVKYGYTF.

V usage is TRBV10-3 and J usage is TRBJ2-7; D is perhaps TRBD2 (6 bases). CDR1 and CDR2 from the germline V gene are ENHRY and SYGVKD. The V gene lost 10 bases and the J gene lost 7 bases, with 17 bases spanning the gap. This CDR3 spans 12 amino acids. CDR3 in amino acids: CATGTPPGEQYF. DNA for the CDR3: TGTGCCACCGGGACTCCCCCGGGGGAGCAGTACTTC.

The V and J genes are TRBV27 and TRBJ1-1; D is undetermined. Germline assignment: CDR1 MNHEY and CDR2 SMNVEV (reference sequence). The CDR3 loop spans 16 amino acids. V dropped 3 bases and J dropped 1 base, with 15 bases sitting between them. DNA of the CDR3: TGTGCCAGCAGTTTCCTACGGGGAGGGAAGAACACTGAAGCTTTCTTT. Translating it yields CASSFLRGGKNTEAFF.

V and J are TRBV19 and TRBJ1-2, with TRBD1 matching 12 bases. Unmatched junction bases numbered 9, after V lost 7 bases and J lost 6 bases. The CDR3 totals 15 residues. Germline V CDR1 and CDR2: LNHDA, SQIVND (reference sequence). The CDR3 reads CASTRDRGPMDGYTF. In DNA, the CDR3 is TGTGCCAGTACTAGGGACAGGGGGCCCATGGATGGCTACACCTTC.

V is TRBV4-3 and J is TRBJ1-5, with D possibly being TRBD1 (6 bases). V lost 3 bases, J lost 10 bases, and 16 bases lay in between. Germline V gene lookup returns CDR1 LGHNA and CDR2 YSLEER. This CDR3 comprises 14 residues. CDR3 protein: CASSQGWGGFPQHF. DNA of the CDR3: TGCGCCAGCAGCCAGGGGTGGGGGGGCTTTCCCCAGCATTTT.

V and J are TRBV11-1 and TRBJ1-6; no clear D gene. Looked up from germline, CDR1 is SGHAT and CDR2 is FQDESV (reference sequence). The CDR3 extends over 15 amino acids. V shed 1 base and J shed 8 bases, with 12 bases lying between them. CDR3 residues: CASSLETSVDSPLHF. For the CDR3, the DNA is TGTGCCAGCAGCTTAGAGACATCAGTGGATTCACCCCTCCACTTT.